These 14 T cell receptor beta chains originate from one sample sequenced in a study of blood T cell repertoires in COVID-19. Sequenced by immunoSEQ multiplex PCR; TCRdb stores in-frame clones only, minus some. The sample contains 80,000 or so clones, approximately 82% of which appear only once. Sequenced: peripheral blood. All receptors come from a woman in her 70s with acute or convalescent COVID-19.

This clone was seen only once. The rearrangement uses TRBV7-7 and TRBJ2-5, with D possibly TRBD1 on 5 matching bases. V was pared by 2 bases and J by 3 bases, with 13 bases between. CDR3 length: 15 residues. Germline lookup yields CDR1 SSHAT and CDR2 FNYEAQ (reference sequence). CDR3 protein: CASSLFETAEETQYF. In DNA, the CDR3 is TGTGCCAGCAGCTTATTCGAGACAGCTGAAGAGACCCAGTACTTC.

The CDR3 region has the DNA TGCGCCAGCAGCTTGCGTGGGACAGGACAAGAGACCCAGTACTTC. Translated, it gives CASSLRGTGQETQYF. The chain recombines TRBV5-1 with TRBJ2-5; 8 bases align to TRBD1. The CDR3 extends over 15 amino acids. Germline lookup yields CDR1 SGHRS and CDR2 YFSETQ. Losses at the gene ends were 1 base for V and 2 bases for J; bases not matched to a gene: 4.

The chain carries TRBV19 and TRBJ2-3, with 8 bases that match TRBD1. The CDR3 covers 18 residues. Trimming cost V 4 bases and J 6 bases; bases outside gene matches: 18. Germline CDR1 reads LNHDA; CDR2 reads SQIVND (reference sequence). The CDR3: CASSNQGAGGPWGDTQYF. The DNA of the CDR3 is TGTGCCAGTAGTAACCAGGGGGCGGGCGGACCGTGGGGTGATACGCAGTATTTT.

The V and J genes are TRBV2 and TRBJ2-1; D might be TRBD2 (6 bases). The CDR3 contains 15 residues. Germline V gene lookup returns CDR1 SNHLY and CDR2 FYNNEI. V lost 9 bases, J lost 0 bases, and 15 bases lay in between. The CDR3: CARSLSGSSYNEQFF. The CDR3 bases are TGTGCCAGGTCGTTATCCGGGAGCTCCTACAATGAGCAGTTCTTC.

The gene calls are TRBV6-5 and TRBJ1-4; 10 bases agree with TRBD1. In germline, CDR1 is MNHEY, CDR2 SVGAGI. The CDR3 sequence is 14 residues long. The V and J ends lost 7 bases and 7 bases, in that order; junction bases with no gene match: 6. CDR3 amino acids: CASTRTGGGEKLFF. DNA for the CDR3: TGTGCCAGCACCCGGACAGGGGGAGGTGAAAAACTGTTTTTT.

This clone was found once. This chain joins TRBV10-3 and TRBJ2-5; D perhaps matches TRBD1 (6 bases). There are 13 residues in the CDR3. CDR1 and CDR2 (germline): ENHRY, SYGVKD. V lost 5 bases to trimming and J lost 5 bases, with 12 bases between them. CDR3 loop: CAISQGLAETQYF. The CDR3 DNA follows: TGTGCCATCAGTCAGGGGCTTGCGGAGACCCAGTACTTC.

The chain combines TRBV4-2 with TRBJ2-1; TRBD2 might be the D (6 bases). Trimming removed 3 bases at V and 5 bases at J, with 17 bases between. Germline V CDR1 and CDR2: LGHNA, YNFKEQ. The CDR3 runs to 16 residues. The CDR3: CASSHGASASDNEQFF. The CDR3 DNA follows: TGTGCCAGCAGCCACGGAGCTAGCGCCTCAGACAATGAGCAGTTCTTC.

The chain is built from TRBV18 and TRBJ2-2; tentative D call: TRBD2 (5 bases). V dropped 4 bases and J dropped 1 base, with 10 bases sitting between them. Germline-derived CDR1 and CDR2 are KGHSH and LQKENI. There are 15 residues in the CDR3. The CDR3 here is CASSQRQENTGELFF. CDR3 DNA sequence: TGTGCCAGCTCACAGCGGCAGGAGAACACCGGGGAGCTGTTTTTT. Drawing the rest from reference TRBV18 and TRBJ2-2, the complete variable domain is NAGVMQNPRHLVRRRGQEARLRCSPMKGHSHVYWYRQLPEEGLKFMVYLQKENIIDESGMPKERFSAEFPKEGPSILRIQQVVRGDSAAYFCASSQRQENTGELFFGEGSRLTVL.

The genes are TRBV6-2 or TRBV6-3 and TRBJ2-5; 12 positions match TRBD2. The trim removed 0 bases at V and 4 bases at J, leaving 15 bases unmatched. This CDR3 has 20 amino acids. Germline CDR1 and CDR2: MNHEY and SVGEGT. The CDR3 nucleotides are TGTGCCAGCAGTTACTCGGTACCACTAGCGGGAGGAGATAAGGGAGAGACCCAGTACTTC. Its protein is CASSYSVPLAGGDKGETQYF.

The rearrangement links TRBV7-2 to TRBJ2-1; 12 positions agree with TRBD2. Trimming removed 5 bases from V and 6 bases from J; junction bases left unmatched: 8. The CDR3 totals 16 residues. CDR1 and CDR2 (germline): SGHTA, FQGNSA. The DNA for the CDR3 is TGTGCCAGCAGCCTCTCTAGCGGGAGGGCCCTCAATGAGCAGTTCTTC. It codes for CASSLSSGRALNEQFF.

This clone was counted once. V gene TRBV6-4 combines with J gene TRBJ2-2; 7 positions agree with TRBD2. The trim removed 2 bases at V and 3 bases at J, leaving 12 bases unmatched. In germline, CDR1 is MRHNA, CDR2 SNTAGT. The length of the CDR3 is 18 residues. The CDR3 bases are TGTGCCAGCAGTGACCCCCCATGGACGGGAGGCGACACCGGGGAGCTGTTTTTT. Protein sequence: CASSDPPWTGGDTGELFF.

V gene TRBV19 combines with J gene TRBJ1-2; no reliable D call. This CDR3 comprises 11 residues. Germline CDR1 reads LNHDA; CDR2 reads SQIVND (reference sequence). With 2 bases removed from V and 8 bases from J, the gap between germline ends came to 6 bases. In DNA, the CDR3 is TGTGCCAGTAGTATACGCGGCGGCTACACCTTC. Translation: CASSIRGGYTF.

The CDR3 nucleotides read TGTGCCAGCAGCTTAGCGGGAGCAGATACGCAGTATTTT. Encoded protein: CASSLAGADTQYF. The chain carries TRBV11-3 and TRBJ2-3; D perhaps matches TRBD2 (6 bases). Germline CDR1 SGHNT, CDR2 YENEEA. The V end lost 1 base, the J end lost 4 bases, and 6 bases lay between the germline ends. The CDR3 covers 13 residues.

This chain connects TRBV18 to TRBJ1-4; TRBD1 agrees at 10 bases. CDR1 and CDR2 (germline): KGHSH, LQKENI. This CDR3 contains 19 residues. The V and J ends lost 1 base and 0 bases, in that order; junction bases with no gene match: 8. The CDR3: CASSPLGQGVLATNEKLFF. The DNA of the CDR3 is TGTGCCAGCTCACCACTCGGACAGGGGGTACTAGCAACTAATGAAAAACTGTTTTTT.